This T cell receptor beta chain is from a study of neurological immune-mediated disorders. Whole-study results and caveats: The phylogenetic placement of 18 of 34 multiple sclerosis patients' repertoires in one related-CDR3 cluster constitutes a possible signature. Multiple sclerosis was found to have the least TCR clonal expansion, below healthy controls, and HTLV-1-associated myelopathy the most.

This clonotype was picked up many times. The antigen is not known. Preparation of the unsorted libraries drew on 2 million PBMCs stored at -80 C. The method for making cDNA was 5'RACE, and it used 10-nucleotide random UMIs. TCRdb re-called the 5' RACE reads with MiXCR, one entry per CDR3 protein. Among around 66,000 distinct CDR3 sequences listed, around 5% were seen once. The CDR3 contains 13 residues. Germline assignment: CDR1 SQVTM and CDR2 ANQGSEA. The V and J ends lost 7 bases and 0 bases respectively, with 12 bases between them. The chain uses TRBV29-1 and TRBJ1-1; TRBD1 is a possible D gene (5 bases). What was sequenced was PBMCs. The clonotype was recovered from a woman in her twenties or thirties with multiple sclerosis. CDR3 amino acids: CSAWDQMNTEAFF. CDR3 in DNA: TGCAGCGCCTGGGACCAGATGAACACTGAAGCTTTCTTT. The variable domain in full, with the rest retrieved from reference TRBV29-1 and TRBJ1-1, is SAVISQKPSRDICQRGTSLTIQCQVDSQVTMMFWYRQQPGQSLTLIATANQGSEATYESGFVIDKFPISRPNLTFSTLTVSNMSPEDSSIYLCSAWDQMNTEAFFGQGTRLTVV.